Presented here are 9 T cell receptor beta chains from one specimen sequenced in a study of blood T cells in healthy people across ages. The second PCR ran about 6 to 12 cycles with a sample-barcoded 5' primer and J-beta primers. TCRdb recomputed calls from the 5' RACE reads with MiXCR, one row per CDR3 protein. The data show roughly 1,800,000 distinct CDR3 sequences, approximately 50% seen once. Sample: blood. These receptors were obtained from a woman in her forties in good health.

V is TRBV12-3 or TRBV12-4 and J is TRBJ2-3; D is undetermined. V was trimmed by 6 bases and J by 6 bases, leaving 13 bases between them. The CDR3 runs to 13 residues. The CDR3 sequence: CASSALAPDTQYF. CDR3 sequence (DNA): TGTGCCAGCAGCGCCCTTGCACCGGATACGCAGTATTTT.

The chain links TRBV6-2 or TRBV6-3 to TRBJ2-7; 7 bases line up with TRBD1. The CDR3 consists of 15 residues. The germline V gene encodes CDR1 MNHEY and CDR2 SVGEGT. V lost 6 bases and J lost 0; bases outside the gene matches: 8. CDR3 protein: CASSKTGVSSYEQYF. The CDR3 DNA follows: TGTGCCAGCAGCAAAACAGGGGTGAGCTCCTACGAGCAGTACTTC.

CDR3 residues: CSANPRGFGNDEQFF. The CDR3 DNA follows: TGCAGTGCTAATCCGCGGGGGTTCGGGAACGATGAGCAGTTCTTC. This chain links TRBV20-1 with TRBJ2-1, with 7 bases identical to TRBD2. Trimming took 4 bases from V and 8 from J; bases not matched to a gene: 14. The CDR3 extends over 15 amino acids. Per germline, CDR1 DFQATT and CDR2 SNEGSKA (reference sequence).

This clonotype was seen only a few times. This sequence joins TRBV6-5 and TRBJ1-5, with TRBD1 matching 8 bases. Germline CDR1 MNHEY, CDR2 SVGAGI. The CDR3 consists of 15 residues. V dropped 6 bases and J dropped 2; count of bases not matched to a gene: 6. The CDR3 sequence is CASSTDRGGNQPQHF. The CDR3 DNA is TGTGCCAGCAGCACAGACAGGGGTGGCAATCAGCCCCAGCATTTT.

The rearrangement uses TRBV4-3 and TRBJ2-2, with D possibly being TRBD1 or TRBD2 (5 bases each). V was cut by 4 bases and J by 4 bases, with 13 bases left in between. The length of the CDR3 is 15 residues. CDR1 is LGHNA and CDR2 is YSLEER in the germline V gene. Here the CDR3 reads CASSREGLGTGELFF. The CDR3 bases are TGCGCCAGCAGCCGTGAGGGGCTGGGCACCGGGGAGCTGTTTTTT.

The chain carries TRBV4-1 and TRBJ1-2, with a weak D call TRBD1 (6 bases). Germline V gene sequence: CDR1 MGHRA, CDR2 YSYEKL. The CDR3 spans 16 residues. V lost 2 bases and J lost 3, with 16 bases in between. CDR3 amino acids: CASSQQPSGGYYGYTF. The CDR3 DNA is TGCGCCAGCAGCCAACAGCCCTCGGGGGGCTACTATGGCTACACCTTC.

A word on this clonotype: The germline gene is not matched at one end of the junction; a read error may be the cause. The V and J genes are TRBV15 and TRBJ1-5; 9 bases fit TRBD1. Germline assignment: CDR1 LNHNV and CDR2 YYDKDF (reference sequence). The CDR3 length is 13 residues. The CDR3 coding sequence is TGTGCCATCAGCAGGGACAGGGTTCAGCCCCAGCATTTT. This codes for CAISRDRVQPQHF.

V is TRBV9 and J is TRBJ2-3, with TRBD2 matching 16 bases. V shed 3 bases, J shed 3 bases, and the junction held 7 bases outside the gene matches. This CDR3 spans 18 amino acids. Germline V gives CDR1 SGDLS, CDR2 YYNGEE. The CDR3 here is CASSDGTSGGAGTDTQYF. For the CDR3, the DNA is TGTGCCAGCAGCGATGGGACTAGCGGGGGGGCCGGAACAGATACGCAGTATTTT.

This chain joins TRBV4-2 and TRBJ1-6; D remains unclear. V lost 0 bases and J 8 bases, leaving 11 bases between the germline ends. The CDR3 sequence is 15 residues long. Germline V lookup: CDR1 LGHNA, CDR2 YNFKEQ. The CDR3 region is CASSQDGQADSPLHF. The CDR3 DNA is TGTGCCAGCAGCCAAGATGGGCAGGCTGATTCACCCCTCCACTTT.